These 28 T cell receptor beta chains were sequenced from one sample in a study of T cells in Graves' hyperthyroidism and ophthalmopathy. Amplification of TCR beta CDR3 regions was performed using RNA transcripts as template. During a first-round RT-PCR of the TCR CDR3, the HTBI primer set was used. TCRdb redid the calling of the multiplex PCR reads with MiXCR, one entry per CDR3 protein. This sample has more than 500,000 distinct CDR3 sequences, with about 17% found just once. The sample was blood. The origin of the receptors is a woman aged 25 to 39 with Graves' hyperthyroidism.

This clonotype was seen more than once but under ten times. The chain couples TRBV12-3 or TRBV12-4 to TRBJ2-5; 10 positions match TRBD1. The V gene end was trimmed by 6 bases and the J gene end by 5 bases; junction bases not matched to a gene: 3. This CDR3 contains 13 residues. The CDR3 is CASRGQGKETQYF. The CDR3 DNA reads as TGTGCCAGCAGGGGACAGGGGAAGGAGACCCAGTACTTC.

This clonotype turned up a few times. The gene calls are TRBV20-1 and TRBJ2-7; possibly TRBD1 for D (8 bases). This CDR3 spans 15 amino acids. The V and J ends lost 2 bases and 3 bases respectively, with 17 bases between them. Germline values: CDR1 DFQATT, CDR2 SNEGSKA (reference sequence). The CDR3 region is CSARPGQGLHYEQYF. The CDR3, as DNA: TGCAGTGCTAGACCCGGACAGGGACTACACTACGAGCAGTACTTC.

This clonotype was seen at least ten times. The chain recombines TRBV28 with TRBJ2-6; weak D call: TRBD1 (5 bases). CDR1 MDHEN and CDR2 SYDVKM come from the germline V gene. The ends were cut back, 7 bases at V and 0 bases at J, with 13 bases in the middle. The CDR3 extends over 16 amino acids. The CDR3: CASTSATASGANVLTF. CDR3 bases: TGTGCCAGCACCTCTGCGACAGCCTCTGGGGCCAACGTCCTGACTTTC.

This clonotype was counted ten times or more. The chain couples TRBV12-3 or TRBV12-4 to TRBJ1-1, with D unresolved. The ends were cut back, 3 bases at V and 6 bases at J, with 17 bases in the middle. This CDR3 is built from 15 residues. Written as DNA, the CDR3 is TGTGCCAGCAGTTTGGGGTACTCGGGCCCTCCTGAAGCTTTCTTT. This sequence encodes CASSLGYSGPPEAFF.

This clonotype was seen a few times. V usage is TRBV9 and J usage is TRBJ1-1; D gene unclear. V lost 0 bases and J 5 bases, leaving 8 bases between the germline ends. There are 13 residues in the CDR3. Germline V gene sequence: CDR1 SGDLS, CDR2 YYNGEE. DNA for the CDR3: TGTGCCAGCAGCGTAGTGCTGGGTACTGAAGCTTTCTTT. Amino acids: CASSVVLGTEAFF.

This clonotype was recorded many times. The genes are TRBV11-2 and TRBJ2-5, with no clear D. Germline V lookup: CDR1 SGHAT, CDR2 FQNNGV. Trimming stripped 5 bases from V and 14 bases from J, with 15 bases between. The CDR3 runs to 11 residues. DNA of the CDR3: TGTGCCAGCAGCCGAGACCACAAGGTTTACTTC. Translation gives CASSRDHKVYF.

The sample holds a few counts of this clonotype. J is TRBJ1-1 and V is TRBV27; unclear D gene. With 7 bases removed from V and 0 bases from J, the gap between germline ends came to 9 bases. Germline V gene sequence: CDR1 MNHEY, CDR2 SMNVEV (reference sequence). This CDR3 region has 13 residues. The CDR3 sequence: CASKVQLNTEAFF. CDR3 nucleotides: TGTGCCAGCAAGGTCCAGCTGAACACTGAAGCTTTCTTT.

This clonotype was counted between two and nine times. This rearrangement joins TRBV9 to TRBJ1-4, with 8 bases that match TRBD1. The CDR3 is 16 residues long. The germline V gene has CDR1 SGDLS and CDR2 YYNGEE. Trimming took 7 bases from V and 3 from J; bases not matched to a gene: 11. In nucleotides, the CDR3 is TGTGCCAGCGGAGGGACAGGCGCTGCAGCTAATGAAAAACTGTTTTTT. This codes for CASGGTGAAANEKLFF.

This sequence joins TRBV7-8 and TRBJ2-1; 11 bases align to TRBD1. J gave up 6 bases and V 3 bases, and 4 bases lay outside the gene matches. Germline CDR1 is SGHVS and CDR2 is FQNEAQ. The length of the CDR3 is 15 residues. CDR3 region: CASSFTGTGGNEQFF. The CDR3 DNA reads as TGTGCCAGCAGCTTCACCGGGACAGGGGGCAATGAGCAGTTCTTC.

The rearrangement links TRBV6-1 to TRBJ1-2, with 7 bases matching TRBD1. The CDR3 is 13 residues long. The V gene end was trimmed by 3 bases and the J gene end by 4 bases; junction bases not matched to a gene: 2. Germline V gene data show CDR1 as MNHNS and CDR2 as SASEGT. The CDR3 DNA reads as TGTGCCAGCAGTGAGAGACAGGGCTATGGCTACACCTTC. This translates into CASSERQGYGYTF.

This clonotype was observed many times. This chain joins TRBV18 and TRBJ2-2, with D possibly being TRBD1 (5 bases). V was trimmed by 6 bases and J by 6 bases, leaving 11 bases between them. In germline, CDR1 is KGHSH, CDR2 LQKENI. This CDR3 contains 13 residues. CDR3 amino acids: CASSIQESGELFF. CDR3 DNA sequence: TGTGCCAGCTCCATACAGGAGTCCGGGGAGCTGTTTTTT.

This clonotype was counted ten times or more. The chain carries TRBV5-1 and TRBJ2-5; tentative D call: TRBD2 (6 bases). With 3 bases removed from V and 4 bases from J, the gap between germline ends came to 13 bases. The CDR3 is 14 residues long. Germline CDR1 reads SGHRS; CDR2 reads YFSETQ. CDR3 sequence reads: CASSSISSAETQYF. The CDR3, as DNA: TGCGCCAGCAGCTCTATTTCTAGCGCAGAGACCCAGTACTTC.

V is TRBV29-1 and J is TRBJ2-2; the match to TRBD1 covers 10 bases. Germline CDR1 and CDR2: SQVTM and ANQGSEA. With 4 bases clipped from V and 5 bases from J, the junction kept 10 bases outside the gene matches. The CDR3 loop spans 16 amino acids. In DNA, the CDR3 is TGCAGCGTTGTGCTTACCGGGACAGGGGAGACCGGGGAGCTGTTTTTT. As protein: CSVVLTGTGETGELFF.

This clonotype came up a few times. The CDR3 region has the DNA TGTGCCAGCAGCACAGATCTTTCTGAAGCTTTCTTT. Protein: CASSTDLSEAFF. The chain links TRBV7-9 to TRBJ1-1; D call uncertain. This CDR3 contains 12 residues. The V gene lost 5 bases and the J gene lost 6 bases, with 10 bases spanning the gap. Germline V gene lookup returns CDR1 SEHNR and CDR2 FQNEAQ (reference sequence).

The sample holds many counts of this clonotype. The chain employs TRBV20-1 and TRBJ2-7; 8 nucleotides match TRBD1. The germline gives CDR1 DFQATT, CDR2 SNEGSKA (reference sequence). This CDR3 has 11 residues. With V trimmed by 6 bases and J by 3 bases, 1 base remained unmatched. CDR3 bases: TGCAGTGCGGGACAGGTCTACGAGCAGTACTTC. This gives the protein CSAGQVYEQYF.

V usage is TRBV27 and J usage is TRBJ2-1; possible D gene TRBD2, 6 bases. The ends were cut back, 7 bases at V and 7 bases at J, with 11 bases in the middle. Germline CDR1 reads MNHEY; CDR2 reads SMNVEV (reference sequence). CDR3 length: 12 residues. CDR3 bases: TGTGCCAGCATGGGACTCGGGAATGAGCAGTTCTTC. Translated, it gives CASMGLGNEQFF.

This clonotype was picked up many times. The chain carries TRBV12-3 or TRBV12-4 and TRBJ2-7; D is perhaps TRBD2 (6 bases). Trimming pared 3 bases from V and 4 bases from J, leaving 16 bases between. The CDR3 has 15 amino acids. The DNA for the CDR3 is TGTGCCAGCAGTTTCTCCTTAGGGAGCGGGTACGAGCAGTACTTC. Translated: CASSFSLGSGYEQYF.

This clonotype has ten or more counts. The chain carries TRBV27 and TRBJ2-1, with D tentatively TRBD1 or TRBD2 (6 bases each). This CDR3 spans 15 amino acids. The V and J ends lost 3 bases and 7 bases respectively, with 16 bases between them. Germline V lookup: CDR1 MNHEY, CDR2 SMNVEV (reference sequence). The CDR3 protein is CASSLRSLGGNEQFF. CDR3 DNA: TGTGCCAGCAGTTTGAGGTCTTTAGGGGGGAATGAGCAGTTCTTC.

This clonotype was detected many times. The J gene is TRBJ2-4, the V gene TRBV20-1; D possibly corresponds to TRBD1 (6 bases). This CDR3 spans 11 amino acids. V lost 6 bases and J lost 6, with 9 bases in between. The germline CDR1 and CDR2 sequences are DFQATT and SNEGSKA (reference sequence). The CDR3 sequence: CSAHRVNIQYF. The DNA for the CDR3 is TGCAGTGCGCACAGGGTAAACATTCAGTACTTC.

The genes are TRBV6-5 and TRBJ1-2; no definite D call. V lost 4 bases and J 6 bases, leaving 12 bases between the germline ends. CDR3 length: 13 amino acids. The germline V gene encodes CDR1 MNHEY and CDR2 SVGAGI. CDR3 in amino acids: CASSLLGSDGYTF. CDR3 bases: TGTGCCAGCAGTTTACTCGGGTCAGATGGCTACACCTTC.

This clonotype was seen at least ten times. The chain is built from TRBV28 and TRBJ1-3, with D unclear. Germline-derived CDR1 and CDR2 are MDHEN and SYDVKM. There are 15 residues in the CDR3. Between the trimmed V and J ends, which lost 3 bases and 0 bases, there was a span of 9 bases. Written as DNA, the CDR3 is TGTGCCAGCAGTTTCATCATTACCTCTGGAAACACCATATATTTT. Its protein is CASSFIITSGNTIYF.

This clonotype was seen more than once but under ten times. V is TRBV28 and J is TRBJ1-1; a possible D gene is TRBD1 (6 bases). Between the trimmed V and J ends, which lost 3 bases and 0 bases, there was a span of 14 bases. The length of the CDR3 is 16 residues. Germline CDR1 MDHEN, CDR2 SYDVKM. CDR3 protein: CASSLRGARVNTEAFF. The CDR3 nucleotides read TGTGCCAGCAGTTTGCGGGGGGCTAGGGTGAACACTGAAGCTTTCTTT.

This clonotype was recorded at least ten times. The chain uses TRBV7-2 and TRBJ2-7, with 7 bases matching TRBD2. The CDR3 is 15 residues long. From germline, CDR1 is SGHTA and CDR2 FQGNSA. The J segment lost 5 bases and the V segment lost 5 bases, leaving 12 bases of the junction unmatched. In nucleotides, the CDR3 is TGTGCCAGCAGCCCTAGTAGGCGGGAGCCCCACGAGCAGTACTTC. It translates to CASSPSRREPHEQYF.

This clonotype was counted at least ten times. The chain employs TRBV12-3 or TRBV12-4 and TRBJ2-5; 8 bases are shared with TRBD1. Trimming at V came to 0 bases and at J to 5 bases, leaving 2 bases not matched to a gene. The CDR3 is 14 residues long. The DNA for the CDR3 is TGTGCCAGCAGTTTAGCGACAGGGGTTGAGACCCAGTACTTC. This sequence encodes CASSLATGVETQYF.

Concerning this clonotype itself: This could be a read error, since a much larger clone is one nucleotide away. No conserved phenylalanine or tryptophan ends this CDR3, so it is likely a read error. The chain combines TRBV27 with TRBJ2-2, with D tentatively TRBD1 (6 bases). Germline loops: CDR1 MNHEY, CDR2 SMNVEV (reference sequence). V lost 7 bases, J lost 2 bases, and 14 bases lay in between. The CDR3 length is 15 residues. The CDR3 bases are TGTGCCAGCAATTCTTTCAGGGGAAACACCGGGGAGCTGTTTTCT. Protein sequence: CASNSFRGNTGELFS.

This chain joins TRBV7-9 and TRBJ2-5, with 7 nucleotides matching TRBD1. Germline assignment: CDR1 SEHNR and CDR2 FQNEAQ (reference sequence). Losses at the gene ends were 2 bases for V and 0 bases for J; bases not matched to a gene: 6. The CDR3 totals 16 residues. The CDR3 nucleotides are TGTGCCAGCAGCTTAACCGGGACAGCTTACCAAGAGACCCAGTACTTC. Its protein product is CASSLTGTAYQETQYF.

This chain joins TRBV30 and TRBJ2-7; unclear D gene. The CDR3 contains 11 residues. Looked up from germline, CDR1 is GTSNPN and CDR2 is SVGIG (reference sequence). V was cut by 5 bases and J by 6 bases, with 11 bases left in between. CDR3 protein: CAWGRPIEQYF. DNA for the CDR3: TGTGCCTGGGGCCGCCCGATCGAGCAGTACTTC. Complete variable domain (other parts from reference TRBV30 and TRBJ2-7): SQTIHQWPATLVQPVGSPLSLECTVEGTSNPNLYWYRQAAGRGLQLLFYSVGIGQISSEVPQNLSASRPQDRQFILSSKKLLLSDSGFYLCAWGRPIEQYFGPGTRLTVT.

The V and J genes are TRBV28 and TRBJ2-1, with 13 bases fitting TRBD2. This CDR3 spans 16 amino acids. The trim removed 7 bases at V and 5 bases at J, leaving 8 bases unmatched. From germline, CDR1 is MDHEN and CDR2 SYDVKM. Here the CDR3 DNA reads TGTGCCAGCACTGTACTAGCGGGAGGGCCGAACAATGAGCAGTTCTTC. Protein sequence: CASTVLAGGPNNEQFF.